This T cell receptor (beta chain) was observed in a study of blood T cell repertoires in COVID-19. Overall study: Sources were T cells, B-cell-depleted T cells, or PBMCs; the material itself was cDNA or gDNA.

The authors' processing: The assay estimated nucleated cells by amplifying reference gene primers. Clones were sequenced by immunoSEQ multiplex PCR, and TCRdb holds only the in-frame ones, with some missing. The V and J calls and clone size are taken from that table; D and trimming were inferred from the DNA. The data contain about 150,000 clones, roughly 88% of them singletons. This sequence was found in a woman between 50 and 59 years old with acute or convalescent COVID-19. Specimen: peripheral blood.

Written as DNA, the CDR3 is TGTGCCAGCAGCTTTGACAGGCGGCAGTACTTC. Its protein is CASSFDRRQYF. The chain has TRBV5-6 and TRBJ2-7, with D perhaps TRBD1 (6 bases). Trimming removed 2 bases at V and 9 bases at J, with 9 bases between. The CDR3 is 11 amino acids. Germline V CDR1 and CDR2: SGHDT, YYEEEE.